Below, 4 T cell receptor beta chains from the same sample are listed, as sequenced in a study of T cells in Graves' hyperthyroidism and ophthalmopathy. Amplified TCR beta CDR3 regions came from RNA transcripts. Researchers ran a first-round RT-PCR on the TCR CDR3 using the HTBI primer set. Using its own MiXCR run on the multiplex PCR reads, TCRdb lists one record per CDR3 protein. Of about 640,000 distinct CDR3 sequences in the sample, around 21% were seen once. Sequenced: blood. These receptor sequences come from a man aged 25-45 years with Graves' ophthalmopathy.

The chain joins TRBV2 to TRBJ1-5; TRBD1 might be the D (5 bases). This CDR3 has 14 residues. CDR1 and CDR2 from the germline V gene are SNHLY and FYNNEI. Trimming took off 5 bases at V and 7 bases at J, with 15 bases between the two ends. Here the CDR3 DNA reads TGTGCCAGCAGTTCCTTGGGGGAGTCCCAGCCCCAGCATTTT. The encoded protein is CASSSLGESQPQHF.

This chain uses TRBV20-1 with TRBJ2-5; D is ambiguous. CDR1 and CDR2 (germline): DFQATT, SNEGSKA (reference sequence). V was pared by 6 bases and J by 3 bases, with 8 bases between. The length of the CDR3 is 11 residues. The CDR3 nucleotides read TGCAGTGCCATTACAAAAGAGACCCAGTACTTC. Its protein is CSAITKETQYF.

This clonotype appeared a few times. The V call is TRBV7-2, the J call TRBJ2-1; no clear D gene. Trimming pared 1 base from V and 7 bases from J, leaving 8 bases between. Germline CDR1 and CDR2: SGHTA and FQGNSA. The CDR3 has 13 residues. As DNA, the CDR3 is TGTGCCAGCAGCTTAGGACGTCAGAATGAGCAGTTCTTC. Protein sequence: CASSLGRQNEQFF.

The V call is TRBV5-6, the J call TRBJ1-5; D is uncertain. The CDR3 sequence is 12 residues long. V was pared by 3 bases and J by 5 bases, with 6 bases between. CDR1 and CDR2 (germline): SGHDT, YYEEEE. This chain's CDR3 is CASSSLHQPQHF. Written as DNA, the CDR3 is TGTGCCAGCAGCTCTCTACATCAGCCCCAGCATTTT.